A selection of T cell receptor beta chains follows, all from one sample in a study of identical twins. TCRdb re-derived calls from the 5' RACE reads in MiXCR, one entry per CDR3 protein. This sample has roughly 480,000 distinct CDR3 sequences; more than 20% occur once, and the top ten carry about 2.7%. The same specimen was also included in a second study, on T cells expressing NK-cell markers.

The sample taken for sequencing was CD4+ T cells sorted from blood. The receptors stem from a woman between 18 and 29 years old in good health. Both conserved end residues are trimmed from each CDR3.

cdr3_aa: ASSQLTGGNGYT
v_call: TRBV3-1

cdr3_aa: ASSLGLAGGRPPGELF
v_call: TRBV11-1

cdr3_aa: SANLPAGPTDTQY
v_call: TRBV20-1

cdr3_aa: ASKPGQRNYGYT
v_call: TRBV6-1

cdr3_aa: ASSQDLGREQY
v_call: TRBV3-1

cdr3_aa: ASSPGLAGEVDEQF
v_call: TRBV7-9

cdr3_aa: ASSPSTSGDPDTQY
v_call: TRBV9

cdr3_aa: ASSKFEERKRNMNTEAF
v_call: TRBV10-1

cdr3_aa: SARYPGKNIQY
v_call: TRBV20-1

cdr3_aa: AINDRGDYGYT
v_call: TRBV10-3

cdr3_aa: ASRPQWGETQY
v_call: TRBV27

cdr3_aa: ASSVATWTSTDTQY
v_call: TRBV9

cdr3_aa: SAHPGTGLEDTQY
v_call: TRBV20-1

cdr3_aa: ASTVGGADTQY
v_call: TRBV6-2/TRBV6-3

cdr3_aa: AWSVLSEQF
v_call: TRBV30

cdr3_aa: SAPFSHQETQY
v_call: TRBV20-1

cdr3_aa: SLRGDGAKNIQY
v_call: TRBV20-1

cdr3_aa: AVTGGLADTQY
v_call: TRBV10-3

cdr3_aa: ASSLHHRLAGPSGTGELF
v_call: TRBV14

cdr3_aa: ASSRQLASTDTQY
v_call: TRBV4-3

cdr3_aa: SANDSPITGELF
v_call: TRBV20-1

cdr3_aa: ASSEPGQGHSGELF
v_call: TRBV10-1

cdr3_aa: SASLGNNEQF
v_call: TRBV20-1

cdr3_aa: ASSVAPASPETQY
v_call: TRBV9

cdr3_aa: SASGLRASYNEQF
v_call: TRBV20-1

cdr3_aa: ASSSPQGAF
v_call: TRBV4-1

cdr3_aa: ASSPGGSPLH
v_call: TRBV12-3/TRBV12-4

cdr3_aa: SARRREASYNEQF
v_call: TRBV20-1

cdr3_aa: SVLRDSQYEQY
v_call: TRBV29-1

cdr3_aa: SARSQLNEKLF
v_call: TRBV20-1

cdr3_aa: ASNRQGRPEAF
v_call: TRBV12-3/TRBV12-4

cdr3_aa: ASSLYNGVNEKLF
v_call: TRBV5-1

cdr3_aa: ASSQDLLIVRNEQF
v_call: TRBV4-3

cdr3_aa: AISLDLMNTEAF
v_call: TRBV10-3

cdr3_aa: SARLIISSYEQY
v_call: TRBV20-1

cdr3_aa: ASIGLASAGELF
v_call: TRBV12-3/TRBV12-4

cdr3_aa: ASSEEQGGPPLH
v_call: TRBV2

cdr3_aa: ASSPPASTGELF
v_call: TRBV3-1

cdr3_aa: ASSHRTGNIQY
v_call: TRBV14

cdr3_aa: SAAPSDRVKAEAF
v_call: TRBV20-1

cdr3_aa: ASSFKGPQGGYT
v_call: TRBV12-3/TRBV12-4

cdr3_aa: ASSPGQGVYRSSYEQY
v_call: TRBV18

cdr3_aa: ATAGPGFANEQF
v_call: TRBV24-1

cdr3_aa: AISDPPGAGGGDTQY
v_call: TRBV10-3

cdr3_aa: ASSQQRDRGFRTDTQY
v_call: TRBV14

cdr3_aa: ATSAPNFGSSTDTQY
v_call: TRBV24-1

cdr3_aa: ASARSREGLNEQF
v_call: TRBV18

cdr3_aa: ASSTGTGEETQY
v_call: TRBV5-6

cdr3_aa: SVEIGTDTEAF
v_call: TRBV29-1

cdr3_aa: ASSRSFHRGGDTQY
v_call: TRBV3-1

cdr3_aa: ASSSLAPPGTGELF
v_call: TRBV25-1

cdr3_aa: SASWGLAGSSYEQY
v_call: TRBV20-1

cdr3_aa: ASSSLRELY
v_call: TRBV12-3/TRBV12-4

cdr3_aa: ATSRDNWVGGQY
v_call: TRBV15